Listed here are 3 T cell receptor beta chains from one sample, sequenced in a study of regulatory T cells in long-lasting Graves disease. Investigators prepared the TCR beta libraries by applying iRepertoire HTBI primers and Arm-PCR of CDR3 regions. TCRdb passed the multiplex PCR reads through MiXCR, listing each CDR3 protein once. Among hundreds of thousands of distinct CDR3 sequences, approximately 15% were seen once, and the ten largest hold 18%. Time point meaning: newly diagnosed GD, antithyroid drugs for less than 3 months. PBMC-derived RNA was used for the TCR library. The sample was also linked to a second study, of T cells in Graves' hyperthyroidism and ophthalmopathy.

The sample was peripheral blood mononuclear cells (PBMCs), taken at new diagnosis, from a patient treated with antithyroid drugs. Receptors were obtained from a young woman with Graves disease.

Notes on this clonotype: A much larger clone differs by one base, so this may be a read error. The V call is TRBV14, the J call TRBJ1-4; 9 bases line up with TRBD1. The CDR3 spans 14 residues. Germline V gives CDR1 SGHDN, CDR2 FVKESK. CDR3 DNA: TGTGCCAGCAGTTTCGGACAGGGGTCTGAAAGACTGTTTTTT. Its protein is CASSFGQGSERLFF. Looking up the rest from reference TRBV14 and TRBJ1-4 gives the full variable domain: EAGVTQFPSHSVIEKGQTVTLRCDPISGHDNLYWYRRVMGKEIKFLLHFVKESKQDESGMPNNRFLAERTGGTYSTLKVQPAELEDSGVYFCASSFGQGSERLFFGSGTQLSVL.

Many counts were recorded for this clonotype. CDR3 residues: CASSSGTRPPEQFF. In DNA, the CDR3 is TGTGCCAGCAGCTCCGGGACTCGCCCCCCTGAGCAGTTCTTC. This chain connects TRBV11-2 to TRBJ2-1, with D possibly TRBD2 on 6 matching bases. CDR3 length: 14 residues. V lost 4 bases and J 9 bases, leaving 16 bases between the germline ends. Germline CDR1 and CDR2: SGHAT and FQNNGV.

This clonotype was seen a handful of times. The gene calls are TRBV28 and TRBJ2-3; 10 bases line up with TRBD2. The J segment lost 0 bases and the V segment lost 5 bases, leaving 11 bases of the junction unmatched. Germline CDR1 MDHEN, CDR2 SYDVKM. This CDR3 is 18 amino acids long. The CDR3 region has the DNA TGTGCCAGCAGTCCCCTATCAGCGGGAGGGCCGAGCACAGATACGCAGTATTTT. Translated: CASSPLSAGGPSTDTQYF.